This T cell receptor (beta chain) was sequenced for a study of Graves' ophthalmopathy and Graves' hyperthyroidism. RNA served as the template for amplifying TCR beta CDR3 regions. A first-round RT-PCR used HTBI primers, followed by a second-round multiplex PCR. TCRdb independently ran MiXCR on the multiplex PCR reads; one entry per CDR3 protein. The sample has some 350,000 distinct CDR3 sequences; roughly a sixth are singletons. CDR1 LNHDA and CDR2 SQIVND come from the germline V gene (reference sequence). Trimming cost V 4 bases and J 5 bases, with 17 bases left between them. The CDR3 sequence is 15 residues long. This clonotype was seen ten or more times.

The sample consisted of peripheral blood. The chain has TRBV19 and TRBJ2-5, with a possible D match to TRBD2 (7 bases). The sequence was obtained from an adult woman with stable Graves' hyperthyroidism. This chain's CDR3 is CASSRSGGGLETQYF. In nucleotides, the CDR3 is TGTGCCAGTAGTAGGTCGGGGGGCGGTTTGGAGACCCAGTACTTC. The variable domain in full, with the rest retrieved from reference TRBV19 and TRBJ2-5, is DGGITQSPKYLFRKEGQNVTLSCEQNLNHDAMYWYRQDPGQGLRLIYYSQIVNDFQKGDIAEGYSVSREKKESFPLTVTSAQKNPTAFYLCASSRSGGGLETQYFGPGTRLLVL.